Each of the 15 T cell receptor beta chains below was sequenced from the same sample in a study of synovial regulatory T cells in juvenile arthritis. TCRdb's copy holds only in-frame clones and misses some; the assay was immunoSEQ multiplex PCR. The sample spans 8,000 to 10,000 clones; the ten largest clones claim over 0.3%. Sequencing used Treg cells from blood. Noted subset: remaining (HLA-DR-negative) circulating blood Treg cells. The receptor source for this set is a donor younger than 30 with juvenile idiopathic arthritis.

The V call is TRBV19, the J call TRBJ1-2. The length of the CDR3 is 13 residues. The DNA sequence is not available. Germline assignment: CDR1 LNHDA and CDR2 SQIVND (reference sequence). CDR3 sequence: CASSHRYFYGYTF.

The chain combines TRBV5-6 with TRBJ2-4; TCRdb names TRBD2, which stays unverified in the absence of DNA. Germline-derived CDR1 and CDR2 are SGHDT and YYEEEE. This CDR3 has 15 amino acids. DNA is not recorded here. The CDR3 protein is CASSRLRGRGNIQYF.

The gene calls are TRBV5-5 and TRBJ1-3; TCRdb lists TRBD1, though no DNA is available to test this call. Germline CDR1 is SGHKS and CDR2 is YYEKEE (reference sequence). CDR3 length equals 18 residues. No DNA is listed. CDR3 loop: CASSRGTGPSNSGNTIYF. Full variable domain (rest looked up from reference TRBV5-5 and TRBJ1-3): DAGVTQSPTHLIKTRGQQVTLRCSPISGHKSVSWYQQVLGQGPQFIFQYYEKEERGRGNFPDRFSARQFPNYSSELNVNALLLGDSALYLCASSRGTGPSNSGNTIYFGEGSWLTVV.

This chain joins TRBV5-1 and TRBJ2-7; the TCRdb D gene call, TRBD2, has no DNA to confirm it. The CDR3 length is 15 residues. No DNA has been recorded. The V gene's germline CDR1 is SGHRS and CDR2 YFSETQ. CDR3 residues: CASSYGLAANYEQYF.

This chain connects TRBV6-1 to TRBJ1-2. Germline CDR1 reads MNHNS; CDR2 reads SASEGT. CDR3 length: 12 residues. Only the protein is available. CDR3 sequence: CASRESVYGYTF.

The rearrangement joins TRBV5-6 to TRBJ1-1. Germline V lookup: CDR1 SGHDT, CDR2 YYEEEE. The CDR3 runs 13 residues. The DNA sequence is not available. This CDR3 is CASSLRVGTEAFF.

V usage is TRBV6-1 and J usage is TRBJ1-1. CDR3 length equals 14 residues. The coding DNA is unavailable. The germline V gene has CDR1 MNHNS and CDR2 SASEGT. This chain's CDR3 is CASGKGRMNTEAFF.

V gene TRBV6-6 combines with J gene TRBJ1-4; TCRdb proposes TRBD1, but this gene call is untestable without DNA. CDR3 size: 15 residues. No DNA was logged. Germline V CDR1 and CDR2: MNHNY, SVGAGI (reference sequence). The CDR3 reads CASSNKQGVREKLFF.

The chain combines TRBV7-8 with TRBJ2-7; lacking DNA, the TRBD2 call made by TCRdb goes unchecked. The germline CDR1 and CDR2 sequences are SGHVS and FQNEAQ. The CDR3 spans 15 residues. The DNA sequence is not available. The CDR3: CASSLDSGGSYEQYF.

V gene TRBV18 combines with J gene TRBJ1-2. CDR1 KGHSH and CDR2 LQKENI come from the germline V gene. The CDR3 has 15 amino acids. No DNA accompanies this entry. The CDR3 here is CASSPTGGRTTGYTF.

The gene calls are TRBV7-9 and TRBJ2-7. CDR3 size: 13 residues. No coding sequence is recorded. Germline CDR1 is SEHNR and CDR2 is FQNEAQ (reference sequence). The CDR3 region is CASSFRGPNEQYF. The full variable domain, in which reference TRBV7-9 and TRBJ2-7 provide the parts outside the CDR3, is DTGVSQNPRHKITKRGQNVTFRCDPISEHNRLYWYRQTLGQGPEFLTYFQNEAQLEKSRLLSDRFSAERPKGSFSTLEIQRTEQGDSAMYLCASSFRGPNEQYFGPGTRLTVT.

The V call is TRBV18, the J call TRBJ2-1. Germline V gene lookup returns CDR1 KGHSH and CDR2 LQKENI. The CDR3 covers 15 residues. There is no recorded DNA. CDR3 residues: CASSPRGRRGNEQFF.

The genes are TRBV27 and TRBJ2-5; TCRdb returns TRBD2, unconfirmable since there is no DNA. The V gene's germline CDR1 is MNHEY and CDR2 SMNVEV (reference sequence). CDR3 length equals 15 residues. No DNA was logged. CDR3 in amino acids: CASRRSTRTQETQYF.

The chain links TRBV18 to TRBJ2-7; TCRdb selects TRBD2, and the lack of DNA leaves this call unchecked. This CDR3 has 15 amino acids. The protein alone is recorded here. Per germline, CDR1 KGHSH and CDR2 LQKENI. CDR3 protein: CASSRGLEGGYEQYF.

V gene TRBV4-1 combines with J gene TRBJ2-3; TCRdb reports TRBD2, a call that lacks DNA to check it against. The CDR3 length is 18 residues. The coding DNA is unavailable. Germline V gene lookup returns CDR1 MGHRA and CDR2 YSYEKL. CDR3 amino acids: CASSQVGLAGTSTDTQYF.